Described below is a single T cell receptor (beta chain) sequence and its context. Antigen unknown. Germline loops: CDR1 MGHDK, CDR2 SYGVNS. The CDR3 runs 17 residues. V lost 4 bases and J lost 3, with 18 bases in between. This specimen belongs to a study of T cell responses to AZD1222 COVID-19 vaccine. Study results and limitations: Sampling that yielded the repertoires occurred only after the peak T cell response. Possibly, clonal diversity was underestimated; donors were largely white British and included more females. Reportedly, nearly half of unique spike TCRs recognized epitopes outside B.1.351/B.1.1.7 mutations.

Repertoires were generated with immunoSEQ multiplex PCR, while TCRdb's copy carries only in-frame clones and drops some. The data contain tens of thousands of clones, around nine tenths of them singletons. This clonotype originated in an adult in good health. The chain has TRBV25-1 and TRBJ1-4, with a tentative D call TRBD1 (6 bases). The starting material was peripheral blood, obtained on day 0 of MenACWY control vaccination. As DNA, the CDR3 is TGTGCCAGCAGTGCCTGGGAAGCGGGGGCCGCTAATGAAAAACTGTTTTTT. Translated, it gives CASSAWEAGAANEKLFF.